Listed below are T cell receptor beta chains from one sample, sequenced in a study of T cells in Graves' hyperthyroidism and ophthalmopathy. TCRdb reprocessed the multiplex PCR reads via MiXCR and lists one record per CDR3 protein. The sample carries roughly 710,000 distinct CDR3 sequences, over 35% recorded once. Sequenced sample: blood. The receptors originated from a woman aged 35 to 49 with Graves' hyperthyroidism. CDR3s include the opening cysteine and the closing phenylalanine or tryptophan. The D gene is left open where the match is weak. A row's size may be missing; if present it is once, few, many or a size class.

d_gene	j_gene	v_gene	abundance	CDR3nt	CDR3aa
-	TRBJ2-7	TRBV10-3	few	TGTGCCATCAGTGAGTCTGGTGAGTGGGCAGGGCCGTACTTC	CAISESGEWAGPYF
-	TRBJ2-7	TRBV20-1	many	TGCAGTGCTTTCGAACACGGATCGGGGGAGCAGTACTTC	CSAFEHGSGEQYF
TRBD1	TRBJ2-6	TRBV14	many	TGTGCCAGCAGCCCCCCAGGGGGCTCTGGGGCCAACGTCCTGACTTTC	CASSPPGGSGANVLTF
-	TRBJ1-4	TRBV28	few	TGTGCCAGCATGCTACTAGCAACTAATGAAAAACTGTTTTTT	CASMLLATNEKLFF
-	TRBJ2-5	TRBV19	many	TGTGCCAGTAGTGACTTGGGGACCCAGTACTTC	CASSDLGTQYF
-	TRBJ1-1	TRBV6-5	-	TGTGCCAGCAGTTACTCGGGACGGATAGAAGCTTTCTTT	CASSYSGRIEAFF
-	TRBJ1-1	TRBV19	many	TGTGCCAGTAGTATAGCGGGGGGAAACACTGAAGCTTTCTTT	CASSIAGGNTEAFF
-	TRBJ1-1	TRBV7-8	many	TGTGCCAGCAGCCCAGGGGAGGGCACCAACACTGAAGCTTTCTTT	CASSPGEGTNTEAFF
TRBD1	TRBJ1-2	TRBV7-9	-	TGTGCCAGCAGCTCGACAGGGGTCGGCTACACCTTC	CASSSTGVGYTF
-	TRBJ2-7	TRBV19	-	TGTGCCAGTTCTACCCGCCCGGGCAGGGGATTCCACGAGCAGTACTTC	CASSTRPGRGFHEQYF
-	TRBJ2-5	TRBV7-9	many	TGTGCCAGCAGCTTCCCAAACTACCAAGAGACCCAGTACTTC	CASSFPNYQETQYF
TRBD1	TRBJ1-1	TRBV29-1	-	TGCAGCGTCGCCCTTGATGGGACAGGGGGTGAAGCTTTCTTT	CSVALDGTGGEAFF
TRBD1	TRBJ1-2	TRBV10-3	many	TGTGCCATCAGTGGGGACAGGGCGGATATAAGGGGCTACACCTTC	CAISGDRADIRGYTF
-	TRBJ2-3	TRBV29-1	few	TGCAGCGTTGAGTCAGGGTCAGATACGCAGTATTTT	CSVESGSDTQYF
-	TRBJ1-5	TRBV24-1	many	TGTGCCACCAGTGGCGGTGGGGGCGGAGGGGTCCAGCCCCAGCATTTT	CATSGGGGGGVQPQHF
-	TRBJ1-4	TRBV12-3/TRBV12-4	few	TGTGCCAGCAGTAGCGGGATGCGGACAACTAATGAAAAACTGTTTTTT	CASSSGMRTTNEKLFF
TRBD1	TRBJ1-2	TRBV24-1	-	TGTGCCATCAGAGCCGGGACAGGGTATGGCTACACCTTC	CAIRAGTGYGYTF
-	TRBJ1-6	TRBV27	-	TGTGCCAGCAGTTGGACCTCAAATTCACCCCTCCACTTT	CASSWTSNSPLHF
-	TRBJ1-2	TRBV27	-	TGTGCCAGCAGCGAAGGGGGTTACTATGGCTACACCTTC	CASSEGGYYGYTF
-	TRBJ1-2	TRBV3-1	few	TGTGCCAGCAGCCAAGATTGGGGGCAGGTTGGCTACACCTTC	CASSQDWGQVGYTF
TRBD2	TRBJ2-6	TRBV20-1	many	TGCAGTGCTTTTCGGGGGGCTGGGGCCAACGTCCTGACTTTC	CSAFRGAGANVLTF
-	TRBJ1-1	TRBV12-3/TRBV12-4	-	TGTGCCAGCAGTACCGATGAGGGGAACACTGAAGCTTTCTTT	CASSTDEGNTEAFF
TRBD1	TRBJ2-7	TRBV29-1	many	TGCAGCGCCGCAGGGACAGGGGGCTCCTACGAGCAGTACTTC	CSAAGTGGSYEQYF
-	TRBJ1-6	TRBV6-6	-	TGTGCCAGCAGTTTCCGGACGGACTATAATTCACCCCTCCACTTT	CASSFRTDYNSPLHF
-	TRBJ1-5	TRBV6-2/TRBV6-3	-	TGTGCCAGCAATTACAACGGGGGCAATCAGCCCCAGCATTTT	CASNYNGGNQPQHF
-	TRBJ2-5	TRBV6-5	-	TGTGCCAGCAGTTACTCGACCGGGAGTGTGACCCAGTACTTC	CASSYSTGSVTQYF
-	TRBJ2-7	TRBV10-1	-	TGCGCCAGCAGCCGGGACGGAGCCTACGAGCAGTACTTC	CASSRDGAYEQYF
TRBD1	TRBJ2-1	TRBV29-1	few	TGCAGCGTCGGGACAGGGTATGAGCAGTTCTTC	CSVGTGYEQFF
-	TRBJ1-1	TRBV7-9	-	TGTGCCAGCAGCCCCCGGACAGCCCTAATGGCTGAAGCTTTCTTT	CASSPRTALMAEAFF
-	TRBJ1-5	TRBV7-2	many	TGTGCCAGCAGCTTAGTGGGGGAGAGCAATCAGCCCCAGCATTTT	CASSLVGESNQPQHF
-	TRBJ1-3	TRBV9	many	TGTGCCAGCAGCCCCCGACCGTCTCGGGACACCATATATTTT	CASSPRPSRDTIYF
-	TRBJ2-2	TRBV5-1	-	TGTGCCAGCAGCTTGGGGTCGGGGGCCCGGACCGGGGAGCTGTTTTTT	CASSLGSGARTGELFF
-	TRBJ2-7	TRBV12-3/TRBV12-4	-	TGTGCCAGCAGTTGGTCAGCCATGCCCTACGAGCAGTACTTC	CASSWSAMPYEQYF